Listed below are T cell receptor beta chains from one sample, sequenced in a study of T cell repertoires in cytomegalovirus infection. Antigen specificity for these receptors is unknown. TCRdb passed the reads through MiXCR, listing each CDR3 protein once. There are a few hundred thousand distinct CDR3 sequences in the sample; about 28% occur only once, and around 19% lies in the top ten. The sample consisted of cultured PBMCs, taken from culture after CMV antigen stimulation. These TCRs come from a human donor in good health (CMV status not recorded). Some clones in this sample may be carry-over from other donors' samples. Both conserved end residues are part of each CDR3. D genes are given only for firm matches. Clone sizes are given selectively: once, few, many, or a class where the clone is expanded.

CDR3nt	CDR3aa	len	abundance	v_gene	j_gene	d_gene
TGTGCCAGCAGCTTGGGGCGGGACTCCTACGAGCAGTACTTC	CASSLGRDSYEQYF	14	few	TRBV7-2	TRBJ2-7	.
TGTGCCAGCATCTCGACAGGGGGCAACAATCAGCCCCAGCATTTT	CASISTGGNNQPQHF	15	few	TRBV6-6	TRBJ1-5	TRBD1
TGCAGTGCTAGAGATCTAGTGGCGGGAGGTTCCTACGAGCAGTACTTC	CSARDLVAGGSYEQYF	16	.	TRBV20-1	TRBJ2-7	TRBD2
TGTGCCAGCAGTACTAGGGATACCTATGGCTACACCTTC	CASSTRDTYGYTF	13	many	TRBV27	TRBJ1-2	.
TGTGCCAGCTCACCCGACAGGGACTATAGCAATCAGCCCCAGCATTTT	CASSPDRDYSNQPQHF	16	.	TRBV18	TRBJ1-5	TRBD1
TGTGCCAGCAGTACCCCCCTAGGGAGGATAGAGTACTTC	CASSTPLGRIEYF	13	few	TRBV11-2	TRBJ2-7	.
TGTGCCAGCAGCTTATCCCCGGGCACAGATACGCAGTATTTT	CASSLSPGTDTQYF	14	.	TRBV7-2	TRBJ2-3	.
TGTGCCAGCAGTGAATCTGTCGGGTACTCCTCAGCTAACTATGGCTACACCTTC	CASSESVGYSSANYGYTF	18	.	TRBV25-1	TRBJ1-2	.
TGTGCCAGCAGTTTCACCACCGGGACAGGGGGCTACGAGCAGTACTTC	CASSFTTGTGGYEQYF	16	.	TRBV6-8	TRBJ2-7	TRBD1
TGTGCCAGCAGTGAATTCGTCGGCGGGGCTTTCTTT	CASSEFVGGAFF	12	few	TRBV6-1	TRBJ1-1	.
TGTGCCAGCAGTGATTGGGAGGTGACCTACAATGAGCAGTTCTTC	CASSDWEVTYNEQFF	15	many	TRBV2	TRBJ2-1	.
TGTGCCAGCAGCTCGAACGCAGGGAGGTATGGCTACACCTTC	CASSSNAGRYGYTF	14	many	TRBV11-1	TRBJ1-2	.
TGTGCCAGTAGTAGACTAGCGGGGGGCCAAAGATCCACAGATACGCAGTATTTT	CASSRLAGGQRSTDTQYF	18	.	TRBV19	TRBJ2-3	TRBD2
TGTGCCAGCAGCTTAGTAGGGGGCAGGGCTCAGCCCCAGCATTTT	CASSLVGGRAQPQHF	15	many	TRBV7-2	TRBJ1-5	TRBD1
TGTGCCAGCGGGAAGACTAGCGGCGCGGTCCAAGAGACCCAGTACTTC	CASGKTSGAVQETQYF	16	few	TRBV7-4	TRBJ2-5	TRBD2
TGTGCCAGCAGCTTAGGTCTGAAGACCCAGTACTTC	CASSLGLKTQYF	12	many	TRBV7-2	TRBJ2-5	.
TGCAGTGCTTTGAGGGGCGCGATGAACACTGAAGCTTTCTTT	CSALRGAMNTEAFF	14	few	TRBV20-1	TRBJ1-1	.
TGTGCCAGCAGTTTAGCGGGGGCGGTACAAGAGACCCAGTACTTC	CASSLAGAVQETQYF	15	.	TRBV12-3/TRBV12-4	TRBJ2-5	.
TGTGCCAGCAGCTTGGCGGGAGGGGTCAAAAACATTCAGTACTTC	CASSLAGGVKNIQYF	15	few	TRBV7-2	TRBJ2-4	TRBD2
TGTGCCAGCAGGCTCTCAGGGATGGAACAGCCCCAGCATTTT	CASRLSGMEQPQHF	14	.	TRBV6-6	TRBJ1-5	.
TGCAGCATTTTTCGGCCCTTGTCGGGCTGGAGCTCCTACGAGCAGTACTTC	CSIFRPLSGWSSYEQYF	17	.	TRBV29-1	TRBJ2-7	.
TGTGCCAGCAGCCGACCGGGACAGGGGATCGATGAGCAGTTCTTC	CASSRPGQGIDEQFF	15	.	TRBV7-9	TRBJ2-1	TRBD1
TGTGCCAGCAGTGTGGACAGAAAGAATCAGCCCCAGCATTTT	CASSVDRKNQPQHF	14	.	TRBV2	TRBJ1-5	.
TGTGCCAGCAGTGGTACCTCCTACGAGCAGTACTTC	CASSGTSYEQYF	12	many	TRBV7-2	TRBJ2-7	.
TGTGCCAGCAGTTTGACAGGGAGAGGGACTGAAGCTTTCTTT	CASSLTGRGTEAFF	14	few	TRBV7-2	TRBJ1-1	TRBD1
TGTGCCAGCAGTAACCGGGACACCACAGATACGCAGTATTTT	CASSNRDTTDTQYF	14	few	TRBV12-3/TRBV12-4	TRBJ2-3	.
TGTGCCAGCAGCTTAGCGCTAGCGGGGGGGGACGGGGATGAGCAGTTCTTC	CASSLALAGGDGDEQFF	17	.	TRBV7-2	TRBJ2-1	TRBD2
TGTGCCAGCAGTTTGGGACTAGCGGGAAGGCGGAGCACAGATACGCAGTATTTT	CASSLGLAGRRSTDTQYF	18	.	TRBV6-6	TRBJ2-3	TRBD2
TGTGCCAGCAGCCAAGGACTAGCCTACGAGCAGTACTTC	CASSQGLAYEQYF	13	few	TRBV7-8	TRBJ2-7	TRBD2
TGTGCCAGCAGTTCCTATATCTCTGGGGCCAACGTCCTGACTTTC	CASSSYISGANVLTF	15	.	TRBV12-3/TRBV12-4	TRBJ2-6	.
TGTGCCAGCAGTCTAGGACGAGGCAACGAGCAGTACTTC	CASSLGRGNEQYF	13	few	TRBV27	TRBJ2-7	.
TGTGCCATCCAGGGGGGACAGGGAACAGATACGCAGTATTTT	CAIQGGQGTDTQYF	14	.	TRBV2	TRBJ2-3	TRBD1
TGTGCCAGCAGTTACTTGCAGTGGAACTCCTACGAGCAGTACTTC	CASSYLQWNSYEQYF	15	many	TRBV6-2/TRBV6-3	TRBJ2-7	.
TGCGCCAGCAGCCCCGGGGGGGGCCGAGCCTCCTACGAGCAGTACTTC	CASSPGGGRASYEQYF	16	.	TRBV5-1	TRBJ2-7	TRBD2
TGTGCCAGCAGCCTCCCGGGACTAGCGAGGAGTGATACGCAGTATTTT	CASSLPGLARSDTQYF	16	once	TRBV7-3	TRBJ2-3	TRBD2
TGTGCCAGCAGTGATTACAGTAACTATGGCTACACCTTC	CASSDYSNYGYTF	13	.	TRBV2	TRBJ1-2	.
TGCAGTGCTGTAACCAGCTACGAGCAGTACTTC	CSAVTSYEQYF	11	.	TRBV20-1	TRBJ2-7	.
TGTGCCAGCAGTAAGGACAGGGCCCCCTATGGCTACACCTTC	CASSKDRAPYGYTF	14	many	TRBV6-1	TRBJ1-2	TRBD1
TGTGCCAGCAGGGAACCGGGACTAGCGGGAGGGAGCTCCTACAATGAGCAGTTCTTC	CASREPGLAGGSSYNEQFF	19	.	TRBV2	TRBJ2-1	TRBD2
TGTGCCAGCAGTGAATTGAGGGACGGTGCCGTTTACGAGCAGTACTTC	CASSELRDGAVYEQYF	16	few	TRBV6-1	TRBJ2-7	.
TGTGCCAGCAGCTTACGCCTCTCGGGCGCTGAAGCTTTCTTT	CASSLRLSGAEAFF	14	many	TRBV7-2	TRBJ1-1	.
TGTGCCAGCAGCTCACGCTTACGTGGGACTAACTATGGCTACACCTTC	CASSSRLRGTNYGYTF	16	.	TRBV7-8	TRBJ1-2	.
TGTGCCAGCAGTTACTCGACCCGGACCCTCACGAATTCACCCCTCCACTTT	CASSYSTRTLTNSPLHF	17	few	TRBV6-5	TRBJ1-6	.
TGTGCTAGTGGTTTGGGGGGACAAGACCATGGCTACACCTTC	CASGLGGQDHGYTF	14	.	TRBV12-5	TRBJ1-2	.